These T cell receptor beta chains were read from a single sample in a study of glioma-infiltrating T cells after dendritic cell vaccination. The assay was immunoSEQ multiplex PCR, and TCRdb's table has in-frame clones only and misses some. The sample yields 85,000 or so clones, 85% seen once. The material sequenced was blood, taken after dendritic cell vaccination. Source of these receptors: a human donor with glioblastoma. The CDR3 runs from the conserved cysteine through the conserved F or W. D genes are given only for firm matches. Rows may omit the clone size; those that give it use once, few, many or a size class.

>.|17|TRBV4-1|.|TRBJ2-3
CASSQGHGGVNSDTQYF
TGCGCCAGCAGCCAAGGTCACGGGGGTGTCAATTCAGATACGCAGTATTTT
>TRBD1|15|TRBV7-9|.|TRBJ2-7
CASKGRGQGLYEQYF
TGTGCCAGCAAGGGGAGAGGACAGGGTCTATACGAGCAGTACTTC
>.|13|TRBV29-1|.|TRBJ1-2
CSVDPGFDYGYTF
TGCAGCGTTGATCCGGGTTTTGACTATGGCTACACCTTC
>TRBD2|16|TRBV9|.|TRBJ2-1
CASSARLAGGFDEQFF
TGTGCCAGCAGCGCCAGACTAGCGGGAGGGTTTGATGAGCAGTTCTTC
>TRBD2|18|TRBV19|once|TRBJ2-7
CASSHQTSGAMLTYEQYF
TGTGCCAGTAGCCATCAGACTAGCGGGGCAATGCTGACCTACGAGCAGTACTTC
>TRBD2|15|TRBV7-9|.|TRBJ2-2
CASSLAGGPAGELFF
TGTGCCAGCAGCCTAGCGGGGGGGCCGGCCGGGGAGCTGTTTTTT
>TRBD1|14|TRBV15|few|TRBJ1-5
CASGTGDSNQPQHF
TGTGCCAGTGGGACAGGGGATAGCAATCAGCCCCAGCATTTT
>.|18|TRBV15|.|TRBJ2-7
CATSREFSLGLSHYEQYF
TGTGCCACCAGCAGAGAGTTTTCTTTAGGACTATCCCACTACGAGCAGTACTTC
>TRBD1|13|TRBV29-1|once|TRBJ1-1
CSVSGQMNTEAFF
TGCAGCGTGTCGGGACAGATGAACACTGAAGCTTTCTTT
>TRBD1|16|TRBV11-2|.|TRBJ2-6
CASSNIGQGMANVLTF
TGTGCCAGCAGCAATATCGGACAGGGGATGGCCAACGTCCTGACTTTC
>TRBD1|17|TRBV7-8|.|TRBJ2-1
CASSSLEGQGARNEQFF
TGTGCCAGCAGCTCTTTAGAGGGGCAGGGGGCACGCAATGAGCAGTTCTTC
>.|16|TRBV5-1|.|TRBJ2-7
CASSPTQLGWAYEQYF
TGCGCCAGCAGCCCAACCCAACTAGGTTGGGCCTACGAGCAGTACTTC
>.|15|TRBV9|once|TRBJ1-2
CASTGEALRSYGYTF
TGTGCCAGCACCGGGGAGGCCCTTCGAAGCTATGGCTACACCTTC
>TRBD1|15|TRBV27|once|TRBJ2-7
CASSIWTGSLYEQYF
TGTGCCAGCAGTATCTGGACAGGCTCCCTCTACGAGCAGTACTTC
>.|13|TRBV9|.|TRBJ2-1
CASSVEFNNEQFF
TGTGCCAGCAGCGTAGAATTTAACAATGAGCAGTTCTTC
>TRBD2|16|TRBV7-9|once|TRBJ2-3
CASSLRVSGLGDTQYF
TGTGCCAGCAGCTTAAGGGTTAGCGGGCTTGGGGATACGCAGTATTTT
>TRBD2|16|TRBV28|.|TRBJ2-7
CASGELAGSYSGEQYF
TGTGCCAGCGGGGAATTAGCGGGATCTTATTCCGGCGAGCAGTACTTC
>TRBD2|14|TRBV5-4|.|TRBJ2-7
CASSDRGGSGEQYF
TGTGCCAGCAGCGATCGCGGGGGTTCCGGCGAGCAGTACTTC
>.|15|TRBV9|.|TRBJ1-6
CASSVGNLDNSPLHF
TGTGCCAGCAGCGTAGGAAACTTAGATAATTCACCCCTCCACTTT
>.|16|TRBV6-5|.|TRBJ2-7
CASSYGLSQSSYEQYF
TGTGCCAGCAGTTACGGGCTCAGCCAAAGCTCCTACGAGCAGTACTTC
>TRBD1|14|TRBV19|.|TRBJ1-6
CASSPGQGNSPLHF
TGTGCCAGTAGTCCGGGACAGGGTAATTCACCCCTCCACTTT
>.|13|TRBV30|few|TRBJ1-5
CAWSVQGNQPQHF
TGTGCCTGGAGTGTACAGGGCAATCAGCCCCAGCATTTT
>.|12|TRBV2|.|TRBJ2-7
CASKRGGDEQYF
TGTGCCAGCAAACGGGGCGGGGACGAGCAGTACTTC
>.|14|TRBV15|.|TRBJ2-1
CATSRDTASNEQFF
TGTGCCACCAGCAGAGATACCGCTAGCAATGAGCAGTTCTTC
>TRBD2|15|TRBV19|.|TRBJ2-1
CASSGGGAGYNEQFF
TGTGCCAGTAGTGGCGGGGGGGCCGGATACAATGAGCAGTTCTTC
>TRBD2|14|TRBV29-1|few|TRBJ2-7
CSVGTSESSYEQYF
TGCAGCGTTGGGACTAGCGAGAGCTCCTACGAGCAGTACTTC
>.|15|TRBV2|.|TRBJ1-1
CASTGWGGRFTEAFF
TGTGCCAGCACGGGTTGGGGAGGGAGGTTCACTGAAGCTTTCTTT
>TRBD1|15|TRBV18|.|TRBJ1-1
CASSGKQGSNTEAFF
TGTGCCAGCTCAGGTAAACAGGGGTCGAACACTGAAGCTTTCTTT
>TRBD2|15|TRBV27|.|TRBJ2-3
CASSETSGYTDTQYF
TGTGCCAGCAGTGAGACTAGCGGCTACACAGATACGCAGTATTTT
>TRBD1|17|TRBV4-1|.|TRBJ2-1
CASSQLDRGDFYNEQFF
TGCGCCAGCAGCCAATTGGACAGGGGCGACTTTTACAATGAGCAGTTCTTC
>TRBD1|15|TRBV6-5|.|TRBJ1-2
CASSVRDRGNYGYTF
TGTGCCAGCAGTGTCCGGGACAGGGGGAACTATGGCTACACCTTC
>TRBD1|18|TRBV27|.|TRBJ2-1
CASSRASRGRSSYNEQFF
TGTGCCAGCAGCCGCGCCTCCAGGGGGCGCAGCTCCTACAATGAGCAGTTCTTC
>.|18|TRBV2|.|TRBJ1-5
CASSELGASLTGNQPQHF
TGTGCCAGCAGTGAACTGGGGGCTAGCTTAACGGGCAATCAGCCCCAGCATTTT
>.|12|TRBV18|.|TRBJ2-1
CASSPEIREQFF
TGTGCCAGCTCACCGGAGATTCGTGAGCAGTTCTTC
>TRBD1|15|TRBV5-6|.|TRBJ2-7
CASSLVGTADHEQYF
TGTGCCAGCAGCTTGGTAGGGACAGCGGACCACGAGCAGTACTTC
>.|16|TRBV9|.|TRBJ1-1
CASSVAPPGAGTEAFF
TGTGCCAGCAGCGTAGCCCCCCCAGGGGCAGGCACTGAAGCTTTCTTT
>TRBD2|15|TRBV2|.|TRBJ2-1
CASSSGTSVYNEQFF
TGTGCCAGCAGTTCCGGGACTAGCGTTTACAATGAGCAGTTCTTC
>.|14|TRBV6-5|.|TRBJ2-7
CASPPNGVGHEQYF
TGTGCCAGCCCTCCAAACGGGGTTGGCCACGAGCAGTACTTC
>.|15|TRBV30|once|TRBJ2-7
CAWTPVTGGGYEQYF
TGTGCCTGGACCCCCGTTACAGGGGGGGGATACGAGCAGTACTTC
>TRBD2|10|TRBV29-1|.|TRBJ2-1
CSGREAEQFF
TGCAGCGGGCGGGAGGCTGAGCAGTTCTTC
>.|13|TRBV9|.|TRBJ1-2
CASSVDYNYGYTF
TGTGCCAGCAGCGTAGACTATAACTATGGCTACACCTTC
>TRBD2|14|TRBV6-4|.|TRBJ2-2
CASSAGTSAGELFF
TGTGCCAGCAGTGCAGGGACTAGCGCCGGGGAGCTGTTTTTT
>.|14|TRBV5-1|.|TRBJ2-1
CASSLGTGRNEQFF
TGCGCCAGCAGCTTGGGAACAGGGAGAAATGAGCAGTTCTTC
>.|12|TRBV6-1|.|TRBJ1-1
CASRVGNTEAFF
TGTGCCAGCAGGGTCGGGAACACTGAAGCTTTCTTT
>.|13|TRBV7-3|.|TRBJ2-7
CASSFGGSYEQYF
TGTGCCAGCAGCTTTGGGGGGTCCTACGAGCAGTACTTC